The clone carrying this T cell receptor (beta chain) occurred many times. The antigen is unknown. The data originate from a study of tumor and adjacent non-tumor tissue in lung cancer. Background on the study: The patients, 10 men and four to six women, were about 31 to 76 with stage I to III disease.

The library came from three nested PCR rounds adapted from ARM-PCR protocols. MiXCR was run by TCRdb on the multiplex PCR reads, yielding one entry per CDR3 protein. Among 110,000 or so distinct CDR3 sequences listed, 62% were seen once. No cell sorting was done before RNA was extracted from the tissue. This non-tumor lung sample came from over 3 cm beyond the tumor edge. Study-level findings and limits: Top 100 clones took a larger repertoire share in normal lung. Compared with tumor, normal lung showed significantly lower TCR diversity.

The CDR3 is 17 amino acids. V lost 4 bases and J lost 1; bases outside the gene matches: 10. Germline lookup yields CDR1 SGHRS and CDR2 YFSETQ. Sequenced material: distant non-tumor lung tissue. The chain carries TRBV5-1 and TRBJ2-3; TRBD2 matches at 9 bases. This clonotype was sampled from a man aged 55 to 69 with non-small cell lung cancer. The CDR3 sequence: CASSPGTSSAGTDTQYF. The CDR3 coding sequence is TGCGCCAGCAGCCCGGGGACTAGCAGTGCAGGCACAGATACGCAGTATTTT.